A selection of T cell receptor beta chains follows, all from one sample in a study of shared clonotypes between healthy human individuals. The repertoire was sequenced with immunoSEQ multiplex PCR; TCRdb's copy has only in-frame clones and lacks some. Of 800,000 or so clones in the sample, about 96% were seen once. Sequencing used naive CD8+ T cells sorted from blood. These receptors were taken from a man in his thirties or forties in good health. The CDR3 runs from the conserved cysteine through the conserved F or W. D genes are given only for firm matches. Only some rows state a clone size, as once, few, many or a class for expanded clones.

>.|TRBV19|TRBJ2-1|.
CASSTFTVNEQFF
>.|TRBV4-2|TRBJ2-7|.
CASSQIGTGTYEQYF
>.|TRBV29-1|TRBJ1-2|once
CSVEEGLGGKVDGYTF
>.|TRBV10-3|TRBJ1-2|.
CAISESPDRVNYGYTF
>.|TRBV6-5|TRBJ2-3|few
CASSYGAAGTQYF
>TRBD2|TRBV13|TRBJ2-3|.
CASSMGLAGVGDTQYF
>TRBD2|TRBV5-1|TRBJ2-3|.
CASSLELAGGDTSTDTQYF
>TRBD1|TRBV10-3|TRBJ2-7|.
CAISGTGAGEQYF
>TRBD1|TRBV5-6|TRBJ2-7|.
CASSLLTGGSYEQYF
>.|TRBV2|TRBJ2-5|.
CASIVIETQYF
>TRBD1|TRBV7-9|TRBJ1-2|once
CASSSSRRDREEANYGYTF